This T cell receptor (beta chain) was documented in a study of cytomegalovirus exposure and HLA in healthy donors. Points from the study as a whole: Cytomegalovirus association was assigned to about 150 TCR beta chains. Most TCR sequences were seen very rarely across donors, but some public TCRs occurred in many.

It was the roughly 120-subject validation cohort, separate from the roughly 700-subject first cohort, to which the donors belonged. This CDR3 region has 14 residues. Trimming at V came to 10 bases and at J to 8 bases, leaving 13 bases not matched to a gene. The germline V gene encodes CDR1 SGHAT and CDR2 FQNNGV. Sequenced by immunoSEQ multiplex PCR; TCRdb stores in-frame clones only, minus some. The sample lists fewer than 120,000 clones, around 87% occurring once. A word on this clone: Its antigen is undetermined.

The sequence was collected from a woman aged 25 to 39 in good health and CMV-seropositive. The specimen sequenced was PBMCs. The chain has TRBV11-2 and TRBJ2-1; 8 positions match TRBD2. The DNA of the CDR3 is TGTGCCATCGACGGGACTAGAAGTGCCGATGAGCAGTTCTTC. This translates into CAIDGTRSADEQFF.